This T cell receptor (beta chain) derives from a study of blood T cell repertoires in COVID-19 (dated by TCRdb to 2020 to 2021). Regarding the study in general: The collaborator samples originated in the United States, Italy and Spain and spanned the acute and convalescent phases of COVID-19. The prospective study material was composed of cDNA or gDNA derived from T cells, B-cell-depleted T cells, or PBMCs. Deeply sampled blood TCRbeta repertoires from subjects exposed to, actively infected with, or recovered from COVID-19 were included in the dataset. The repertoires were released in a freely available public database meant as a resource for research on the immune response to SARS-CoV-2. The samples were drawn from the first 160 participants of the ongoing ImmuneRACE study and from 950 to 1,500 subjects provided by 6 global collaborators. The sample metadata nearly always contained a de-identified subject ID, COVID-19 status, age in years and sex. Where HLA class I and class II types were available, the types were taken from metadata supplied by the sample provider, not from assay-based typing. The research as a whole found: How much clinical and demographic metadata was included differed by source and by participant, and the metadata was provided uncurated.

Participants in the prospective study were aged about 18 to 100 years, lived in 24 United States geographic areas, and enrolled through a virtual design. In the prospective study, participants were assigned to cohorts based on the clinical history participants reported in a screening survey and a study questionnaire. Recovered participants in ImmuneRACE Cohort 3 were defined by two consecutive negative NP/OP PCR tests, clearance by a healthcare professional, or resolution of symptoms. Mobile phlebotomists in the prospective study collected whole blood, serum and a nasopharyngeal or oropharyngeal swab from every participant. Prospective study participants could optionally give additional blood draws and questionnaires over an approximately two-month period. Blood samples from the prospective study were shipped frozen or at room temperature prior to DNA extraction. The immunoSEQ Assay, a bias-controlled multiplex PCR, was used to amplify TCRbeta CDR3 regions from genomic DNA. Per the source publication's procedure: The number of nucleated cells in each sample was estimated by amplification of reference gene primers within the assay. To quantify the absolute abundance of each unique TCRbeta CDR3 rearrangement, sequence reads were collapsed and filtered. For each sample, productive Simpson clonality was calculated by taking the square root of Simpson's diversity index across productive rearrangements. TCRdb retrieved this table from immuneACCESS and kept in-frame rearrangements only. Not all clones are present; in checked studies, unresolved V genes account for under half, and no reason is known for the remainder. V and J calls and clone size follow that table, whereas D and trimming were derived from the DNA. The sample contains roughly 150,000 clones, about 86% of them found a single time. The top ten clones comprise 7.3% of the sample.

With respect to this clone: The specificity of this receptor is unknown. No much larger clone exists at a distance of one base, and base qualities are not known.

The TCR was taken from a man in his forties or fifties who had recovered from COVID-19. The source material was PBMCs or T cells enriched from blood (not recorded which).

The CDR3 in this case is CASSLGSGAYNEQFF. DNA sequence: TGTGCCAGCAGCTTGGGATCGGGGGCCTACAATGAGCAGTTCTTC. In this chain, TRBV5-6 is recombined with TRBJ2-1; a tentative D match to TRBD2 spans 6 bases. The CDR3 measures 15 amino acids from cysteine to phenylalanine. Just CDR3 DNA is preserved here, 45 bases in frame from base 1. Trimming at the junction amounts to 0 bases on V and 2 bases on J, and the germline ends lie 9 bases apart. From the germline V gene, CDR1 is SGHDT and CDR2 is YYEEEE.